The entry that follows covers one TCR beta chain sequence. This record belongs to a study of blood T cell repertoires in COVID-19. Study in general: The United States, Italy and Spain were the sources of the acute and convalescent COVID-19 samples.

The CDR3 covers 14 residues. Germline values: CDR1 SGHAT, CDR2 FQNNGV. The trim removed 3 bases at V and 10 bases at J, leaving 4 bases unmatched. Original processing methods: Amplified reference gene primers provided the basis for estimating nucleated cell counts. This table comes from immunoSEQ multiplex PCR, and its TCRdb copy is limited to in-frame clones, with some not included. That table supplies the V and J calls and clone size; D and trimming were determined from the DNA. The sample shows around 250,000 clones, over 80% of them seen only once. The chain is built from TRBV11-2 and TRBJ2-1; 12 bases agree with TRBD2. This sequence was found in a woman aged 40 to 50 who had recovered from COVID-19. Sequenced input: peripheral blood. The CDR3 protein is CASSFGTSGYEQFF. The DNA of the CDR3 is TGTGCCAGCAGCTTCGGGACTAGCGGGTACGAGCAGTTCTTC.